This T cell receptor (beta chain) appears in the sequencing data of a study of T-cell reconstitution after alpha-beta-depleted transplantation in children. Unique molecular identifiers tagged the TCRbeta library. Using its own MiXCR run on the PCR reads, TCRdb lists one record per CDR3 protein. This table has about 440,000 distinct CDR3 sequences, approximately 42% appearing once. The V end was cut by 1 base, the J end by 12 bases, with 10 bases between. The CDR3 has 13 residues. From germline, CDR1 is SGHTA and CDR2 FQGNSA. This clonotype was observed a few times. This sample comprised PBMCs, obtained before TCRalphabeta/CD19-depleted stem cell transplant. This chain uses TRBV7-2 with TRBJ1-6, with D tentatively TRBD1 (6 bases). This TCR was sampled from a girl aged 2-10 years with aplastic anemia, due to receive a stem cell transplant. The DNA of the CDR3 is TGTGCCAGCAGCTTAGACAGGGTGGAACCCCTCCACTTT. It codes for CASSLDRVEPLHF.